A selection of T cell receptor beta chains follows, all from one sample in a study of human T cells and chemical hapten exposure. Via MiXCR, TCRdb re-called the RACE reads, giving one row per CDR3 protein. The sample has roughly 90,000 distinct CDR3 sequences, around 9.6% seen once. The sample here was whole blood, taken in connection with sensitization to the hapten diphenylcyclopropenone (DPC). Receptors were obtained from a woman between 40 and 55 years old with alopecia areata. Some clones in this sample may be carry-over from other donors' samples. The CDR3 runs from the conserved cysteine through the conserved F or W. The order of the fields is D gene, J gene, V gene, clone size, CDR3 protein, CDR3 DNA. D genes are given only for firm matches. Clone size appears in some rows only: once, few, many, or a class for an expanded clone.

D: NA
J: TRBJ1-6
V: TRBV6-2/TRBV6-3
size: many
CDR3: CASSRNEGAPLHF
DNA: TGTGCCAGCAGCCGAAATGAGGGGGCACCCCTCCACTTT

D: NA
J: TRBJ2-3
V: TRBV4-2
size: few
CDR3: CASSQRGDSSTDTQYF
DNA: TGTGCCAGCAGCCAGAGGGGGGACTCGAGCACAGATACGCAGTATTTT

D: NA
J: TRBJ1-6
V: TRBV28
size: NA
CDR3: CASSLQGSNSPLHF
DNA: TGTGCCAGCAGTTTGCAGGGGAGCAATTCACCCCTCCACTTT

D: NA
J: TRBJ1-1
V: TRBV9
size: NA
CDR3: CASSRGDTEAFF
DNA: TGTGCCAGCAGTCGGGGGGACACTGAAGCTTTCTTT

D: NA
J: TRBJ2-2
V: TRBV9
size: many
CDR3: CASSETPLPGELFF
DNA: TGTGCCAGCAGCGAGACCCCCCTCCCCGGGGAGCTGTTTTTT

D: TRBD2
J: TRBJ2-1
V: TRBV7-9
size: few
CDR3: CASSSGLAVYNEQFF
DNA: TGTGCCAGCAGTTCGGGACTAGCGGTCTACAATGAGCAGTTCTTC

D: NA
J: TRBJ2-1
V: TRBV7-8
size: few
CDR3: CASTLFLDSSYNEQFF
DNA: TGTGCCAGCACCCTCTTTTTGGATAGCTCCTACAATGAGCAGTTCTTC

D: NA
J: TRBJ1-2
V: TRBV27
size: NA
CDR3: CASSFGDSYGYTF
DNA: TGTGCCAGCAGTTTCGGGGATTCCTATGGCTACACCTTC

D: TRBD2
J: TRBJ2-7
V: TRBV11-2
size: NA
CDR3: CASSPGLAGISYEQYF
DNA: TGTGCCAGCAGCCCGGGACTAGCGGGGATATCCTACGAGCAGTACTTC

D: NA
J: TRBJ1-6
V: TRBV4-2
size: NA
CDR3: CASSQPTSDSPLHF
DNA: TGTGCCAGCAGCCAACCAACTAGCGATTCACCCCTCCACTTT

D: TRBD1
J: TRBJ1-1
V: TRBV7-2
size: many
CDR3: CASSERTGHTEAFF
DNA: TGTGCCAGCAGCGAGCGGACAGGTCACACTGAAGCTTTCTTT

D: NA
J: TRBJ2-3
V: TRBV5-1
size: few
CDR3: CASSLFGSSTDTQYF
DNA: TGCGCCAGCAGCTTGTTCGGGTCAAGCACAGATACGCAGTATTTT

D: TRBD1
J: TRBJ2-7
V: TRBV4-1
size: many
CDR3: CASSQARGPYEQYF
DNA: TGCGCCAGCAGCCAAGCGAGGGGGCCCTACGAGCAGTACTTC

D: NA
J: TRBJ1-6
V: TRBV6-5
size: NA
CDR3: CASSYHLRLGRNSPLHF
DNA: TGTGCCAGCAGTTACCACCTTCGACTGGGGAGGAATTCACCCCTCCACTTT